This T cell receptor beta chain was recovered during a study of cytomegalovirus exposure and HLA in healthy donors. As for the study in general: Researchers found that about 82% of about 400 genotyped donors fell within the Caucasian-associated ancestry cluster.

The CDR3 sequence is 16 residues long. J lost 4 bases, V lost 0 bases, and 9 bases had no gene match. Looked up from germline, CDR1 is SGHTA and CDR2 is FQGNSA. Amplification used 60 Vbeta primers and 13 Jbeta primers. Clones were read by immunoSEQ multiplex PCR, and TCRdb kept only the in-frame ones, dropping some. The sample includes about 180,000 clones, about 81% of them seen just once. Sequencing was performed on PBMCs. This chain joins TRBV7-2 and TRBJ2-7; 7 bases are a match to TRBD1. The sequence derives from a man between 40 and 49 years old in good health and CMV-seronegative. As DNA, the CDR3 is TGTGCCAGCAGCTTAGCCCCGGGACAGCCGTCTTACGAGCAGTACTTC. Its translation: CASSLAPGQPSYEQYF.